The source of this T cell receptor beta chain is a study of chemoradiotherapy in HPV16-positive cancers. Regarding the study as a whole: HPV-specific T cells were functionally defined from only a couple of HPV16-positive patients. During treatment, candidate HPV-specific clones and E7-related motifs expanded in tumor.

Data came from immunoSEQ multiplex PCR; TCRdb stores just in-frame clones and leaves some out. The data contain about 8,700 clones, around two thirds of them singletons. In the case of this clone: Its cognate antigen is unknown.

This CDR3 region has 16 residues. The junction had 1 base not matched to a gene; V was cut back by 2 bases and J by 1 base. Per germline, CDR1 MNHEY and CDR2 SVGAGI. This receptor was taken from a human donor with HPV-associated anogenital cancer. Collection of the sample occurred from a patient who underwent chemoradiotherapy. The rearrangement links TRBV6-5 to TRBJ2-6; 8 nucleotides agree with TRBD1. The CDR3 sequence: CASSYGTGSGANVLTF. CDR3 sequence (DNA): TGTGCCAGCAGTTACGGGACAGGATCTGGGGCCAACGTCCTGACTTTC.